Shown below are 10 T cell receptor beta chains from a single sample sequenced in a study of PD-1 blockade in classical Hodgkin lymphoma. Each of the patients experienced relapse following autologous stem cell transplantation, and their brentuximab vedotin exposure differed. Here immunoSEQ multiplex PCR was the method, and the copy in TCRdb shows in-frame clones only, minus some. Of tens of thousands of clones listed, 85% to 95% were seen once; the top ten hold about 8%. The input for sequencing was peripheral blood mononuclear cells (PBMCs), taken at baseline. The receptors shown here come from a human donor with classical Hodgkin lymphoma.

The count of this clone is one. This sequence joins TRBV6-5 and TRBJ1-4; a possible D gene is TRBD1 (5 bases). Between the trimmed V and J ends, which lost 5 bases and 8 bases, there was a span of 15 bases. Germline assignment: CDR1 MNHEY and CDR2 SVGAGI. The CDR3 is 14 amino acids. CDR3 loop: CASSRQLSGEKLFF. The CDR3 nucleotides are TGTGCCAGCAGTAGACAGCTCTCGGGAGAAAAACTGTTTTTT.

This sequence joins TRBV5-4 and TRBJ2-1; 8 bases agree with TRBD2. Germline assignment: CDR1 SGHNT and CDR2 YYREEE (reference sequence). The CDR3 loop spans 18 amino acids. The J segment lost 4 bases and the V segment lost 1 base, leaving 13 bases of the junction unmatched. CDR3 nucleotides: TGTGCCAGCAGCTTGCACCCGCGGACTAGCAGCCCTTACAATGAGCAGTTCTTC. Translating it yields CASSLHPRTSSPYNEQFF.

V is TRBV19 and J is TRBJ2-7, with 7 bases fitting TRBD1. From germline, CDR1 is LNHDA and CDR2 SQIVND (reference sequence). The ends lost 8 bases at V and 5 bases at J; junction bases unmatched: 6. The length of the CDR3 is 12 residues. The CDR3 nucleotides are TGTGCCAGTTCAACACAGGGGCACGAGCAGTACTTC. Amino acid sequence: CASSTQGHEQYF. The variable domain in full, with the rest retrieved from reference TRBV19 and TRBJ2-7, is DGGITQSPKYLFRKEGQNVTLSCEQNLNHDAMYWYRQDPGQGLRLIYYSQIVNDFQKGDIAEGYSVSREKKESFPLTVTSAQKNPTAFYLCASSTQGHEQYFGPGTRLTVT.

The V gene is TRBV6-5, the J gene TRBJ2-7; 7 bases map to TRBD1. V dropped 5 bases and J dropped 4; count of bases not matched to a gene: 8. CDR1 and CDR2 from the germline V gene are MNHEY and SVGAGI. This CDR3 comprises 14 residues. DNA for the CDR3: TGTGCCAGCAGTCAAGACAGGGAATGGTACGAGCAGTACTTC. Its translation: CASSQDREWYEQYF.

J is TRBJ1-5 and V is TRBV28; possible D gene TRBD1, 6 bases. The germline gives CDR1 MDHEN, CDR2 SYDVKM. Between the trimmed V and J ends, which lost 6 bases and 5 bases, there was a span of 14 bases. There are 14 residues in the CDR3. This CDR3 reads CASSPGELDQPQHF. CDR3 nucleotides: TGTGCCAGCAGCCCAGGGGAATTGGATCAGCCCCAGCATTTT.

The chain is built from TRBV2 and TRBJ2-7; the D is unclear. CDR1 and CDR2 (germline): SNHLY, FYNNEI. The CDR3 runs 14 residues. V was clipped by 3 bases and J by 3 bases, with 12 bases between them. Here the CDR3 reads CASSDGIGIYEQYF. The CDR3, as DNA: TGTGCCAGCAGTGATGGAATAGGGATCTACGAGCAGTACTTC.

J is TRBJ2-6 and V is TRBV28; D gene unclear. This CDR3 comprises 16 residues. V gave up 3 bases and J gave up 1 base, with 10 bases separating them. Germline V gene lookup returns CDR1 MDHEN and CDR2 SYDVKM. Here the CDR3 DNA reads TGTGCCAGCAGTTTGGTGGGCGGTTCTGGGGCCAACGTCCTGACTTTC. This gives the protein CASSLVGGSGANVLTF.

The chain recombines TRBV28 with TRBJ1-4; D call uncertain. The germline CDR1 and CDR2 sequences are MDHEN and SYDVKM. Trimming shortened V by 5 bases and J by 8 bases, and 24 bases separated the two germline ends. This CDR3 spans 17 amino acids. DNA of the CDR3: TGTGCCAGCAGTACCCACCTTCTTGGTCAAGTGGGGGAAAAACTGTTTTTT. Its protein is CASSTHLLGQVGEKLFF.

The genes are TRBV9 and TRBJ2-3; D not resolved. This CDR3 spans 15 amino acids. The germline V gene encodes CDR1 SGDLS and CDR2 YYNGEE. The germline V and J ends were trimmed by 0 bases and 2 bases, with 10 bases remaining between them. The CDR3 region has the DNA TGTGCCAGCAGCGTAGCCCAGGAGCCCACAGATACGCAGTATTTT. This gives the protein CASSVAQEPTDTQYF.

The chain employs TRBV28 and TRBJ1-1; D perhaps matches TRBD1 (6 bases). The germline CDR1 and CDR2 sequences are MDHEN and SYDVKM. This CDR3 has 14 amino acids. Between the trimmed V and J ends, which lost 4 bases and 1 base, there was a span of 10 bases. CDR3: CASSYRVENTEAFF. CDR3 DNA sequence: TGTGCCAGCAGTTACAGGGTGGAGAACACTGAAGCTTTCTTT.